The rows below give T cell receptor beta chains drawn from one sample of a study of shared clonotypes between healthy human individuals. Assay: immunoSEQ multiplex PCR; the TCRdb copy retains only in-frame clones and omits some. The sample lists nearly 750,000 clones, 72% occurring once. The sample comprised memory CD4+ T cells sorted from blood. Every receptor here comes from a woman aged 30 to 39 in good health. CDR3s leave out the opening cysteine and the closing phenylalanine or tryptophan. D genes are given only for firm matches.

>TRBV19|TRBJ1-1|-
ASSPSSLGTEAF
>TRBV2|TRBJ2-1|-
ASVQLASNEQF
>TRBV14|TRBJ2-5|-
ASSQEPGRAKEQY
>TRBV5-1|TRBJ1-3|-
ASSLGHEGINTIY
>TRBV6-5|TRBJ2-7|-
ASSYSPGTYEQY
>TRBV27|TRBJ1-2|-
ASSRGGGGNYGYT
>TRBV19|TRBJ1-5|-
ASSIGGVQPQH
>TRBV6-1|TRBJ1-5|-
ASSVAEYSNQPQH
>TRBV6-6|TRBJ2-5|-
ASRGGVRETQY
>TRBV5-1|TRBJ2-1|-
ASNLDSSYNEQF
>TRBV4-1|TRBJ1-6|TRBD1
ASRTWTGHSPLH
>TRBV5-1|TRBJ2-1|TRBD2
ASSFSGVSISAGGPRNEQF